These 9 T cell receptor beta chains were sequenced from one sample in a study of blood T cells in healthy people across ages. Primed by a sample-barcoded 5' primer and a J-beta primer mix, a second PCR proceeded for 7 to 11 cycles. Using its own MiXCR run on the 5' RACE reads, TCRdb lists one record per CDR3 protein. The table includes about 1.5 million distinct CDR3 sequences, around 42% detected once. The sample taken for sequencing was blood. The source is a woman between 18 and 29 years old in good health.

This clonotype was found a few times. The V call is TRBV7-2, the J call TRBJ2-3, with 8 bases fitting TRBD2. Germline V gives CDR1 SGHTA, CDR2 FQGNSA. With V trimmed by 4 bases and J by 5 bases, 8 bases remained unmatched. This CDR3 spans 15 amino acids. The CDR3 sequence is CASSSTGGIIDTQYF. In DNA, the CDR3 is TGTGCCAGCAGCTCGACGGGAGGGATAATAGATACGCAGTATTTT. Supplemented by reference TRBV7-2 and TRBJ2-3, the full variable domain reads GAGVSQSPSNKVTEKGKDVELRCDPISGHTALYWYRQSLGQGLEFLIYFQGNSAPDKSGLPSDRFSAERTGGSVSTLTIQRTQQEDSAVYLCASSSTGGIIDTQYFGPGTRLTVL.

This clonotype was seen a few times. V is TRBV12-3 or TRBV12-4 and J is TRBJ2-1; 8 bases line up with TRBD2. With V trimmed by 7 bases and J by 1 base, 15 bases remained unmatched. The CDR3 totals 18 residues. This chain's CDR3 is CASTPSGGGIGSYNEQFF. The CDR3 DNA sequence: TGTGCCAGCACCCCTTCGGGAGGGGGGATCGGGTCCTACAATGAGCAGTTCTTC.

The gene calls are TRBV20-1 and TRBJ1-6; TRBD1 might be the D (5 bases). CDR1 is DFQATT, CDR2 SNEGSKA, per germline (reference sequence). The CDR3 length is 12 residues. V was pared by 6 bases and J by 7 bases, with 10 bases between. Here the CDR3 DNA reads TGCAGTGCCAGGGCAGCAAATTCACCCCTCCACTTT. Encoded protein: CSARAANSPLHF.

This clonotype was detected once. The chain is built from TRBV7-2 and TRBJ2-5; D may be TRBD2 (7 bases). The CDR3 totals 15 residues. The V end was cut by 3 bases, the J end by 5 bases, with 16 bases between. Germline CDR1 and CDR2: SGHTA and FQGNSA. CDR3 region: CASSFARGGLETQYF. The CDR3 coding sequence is TGTGCCAGCAGCTTCGCCCGCGGGGGCCTGGAGACCCAGTACTTC.

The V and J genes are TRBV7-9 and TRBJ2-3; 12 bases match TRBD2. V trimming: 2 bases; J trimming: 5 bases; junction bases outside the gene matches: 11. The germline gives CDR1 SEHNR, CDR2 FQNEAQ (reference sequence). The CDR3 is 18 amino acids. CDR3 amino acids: CASSLRRLAGERIDTQYF. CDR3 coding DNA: TGTGCCAGCAGCTTACGGCGACTAGCGGGAGAGAGGATAGATACGCAGTATTTT.

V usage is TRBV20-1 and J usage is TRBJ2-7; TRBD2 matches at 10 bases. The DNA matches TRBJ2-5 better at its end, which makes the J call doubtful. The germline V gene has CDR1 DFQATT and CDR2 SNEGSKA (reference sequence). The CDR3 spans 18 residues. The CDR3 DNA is TGCAGTGCTAGAGATCCAAGGGGGGCTAGCGGGAGTACGGAGACCCAGTACTTC. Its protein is CSARDPRGASGSTETQYF.

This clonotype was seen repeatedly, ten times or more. The CDR3 spells CASSAYQETQYF. In DNA form, the CDR3 reads TGTGCCAGCAGCGCCTACCAAGAGACCCAGTACTTC. The chain uses TRBV9 and TRBJ2-5; D is unresolved. Trimming took off 3 bases at V and 0 bases at J, with 3 bases between the two ends. The CDR3 has 12 residues. Germline values: CDR1 SGDLS, CDR2 YYNGEE.

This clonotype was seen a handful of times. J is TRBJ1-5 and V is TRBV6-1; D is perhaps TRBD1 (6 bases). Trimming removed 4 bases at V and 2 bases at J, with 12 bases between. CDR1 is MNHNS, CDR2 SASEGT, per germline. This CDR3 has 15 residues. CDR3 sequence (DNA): TGTGCCAGCAGTGGGGGGCTGGGGGGCAATCAGCCCCAGCATTTT. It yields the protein CASSGGLGGNQPQHF.

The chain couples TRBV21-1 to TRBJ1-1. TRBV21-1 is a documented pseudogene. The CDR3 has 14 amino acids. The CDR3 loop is CASSLRLENTEAFF. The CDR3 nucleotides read TGTGCCAGCAGCCTTCGACTGGAGAACACTGAAGCTTTCTTT.